Below, 12 T cell receptor beta chains from the same sample are listed, as sequenced in a study of cytomegalovirus exposure and HLA in healthy donors. Primers: 60 Vbeta forward and 13 Jbeta reverse. TCRdb keeps only in-frame clones here, not all; method: immunoSEQ multiplex PCR. The profile shows roughly 150,000 clones, approximately 80% of them singletons. The material sequenced was PBMCs. These TCRs come from a male donor in good health and CMV-seronegative.

Only one count was recorded for this clone. This chain connects TRBV4-2 to TRBJ1-2; weak D call: TRBD1 (6 bases). There are 12 residues in the CDR3. The ends were cut back, 3 bases at V and 8 bases at J, with 10 bases in the middle. The germline gives CDR1 LGHNA, CDR2 YNFKEQ. CDR3 DNA: TGTGCCAGCAGCCAGGCAGGGGACGGCTACACCTTC. Amino acid sequence: CASSQAGDGYTF.

This clone was found a few times. The chain couples TRBV5-4 to TRBJ2-3; tentative D call: TRBD1 (5 bases). This CDR3 spans 13 amino acids. CDR1 is SGHNT, CDR2 YYREEE, per germline (reference sequence). V lost 2 bases and J 6 bases, leaving 10 bases between the germline ends. CDR3 coding DNA: TGTGCCAGCAGCTTAACAGGTTCGGATACGCAGTATTTT. It specifies CASSLTGSDTQYF.

The chain uses TRBV27 and TRBJ1-5; 10 positions match TRBD1. CDR1 is MNHEY and CDR2 is SMNVEV in the germline V gene (reference sequence). V gave up 5 bases and J gave up 6 bases; unmatched junction bases: 7. The length of the CDR3 is 15 residues. CDR3 DNA: TGTGCCAGCAGTGGGGGGACAGGGGTTGGTCAGCCCCAGCATTTT. Its translation: CASSGGTGVGQPQHF.

Regarding this clone: Sequence at one end of the junction differs from germline and may be a read error. The chain employs TRBV7-2 and TRBJ1-3; the match to TRBD1 covers 9 bases. The V gene's germline CDR1 is SGHTA and CDR2 FQGNSA. This CDR3 comprises 18 residues. CDR3 in DNA: TGTGCCAGCAGCTTAGGGCCACAGGGGGCTTGGACTGGAGACACCATATATTTT. This translates into CASSLGPQGAWTGDTIYF.

This rearrangement joins TRBV29-1 to TRBJ1-1; weak D call: TRBD1 (5 bases). The CDR3 runs 12 residues. V lost 4 bases to trimming and J lost 5 bases, with 11 bases between them. Germline-derived CDR1 and CDR2 are SQVTM and ANQGSEA. The DNA of the CDR3 is TGCAGCGTTGTTAGGGGTTGGACTGAAGCTTTCTTT. Its protein is CSVVRGWTEAFF. Based on the CDR3 plus reference TRBV29-1 and TRBJ1-1, the full variable domain is SAVISQKPSRDICQRGTSLTIQCQVDSQVTMMFWYRQQPGQSLTLIATANQGSEATYESGFVIDKFPISRPNLTFSTLTVSNMSPEDSSIYLCSVVRGWTEAFFGQGTRLTVV.

The V call is TRBV11-3, the J call TRBJ1-2; no definite D call. Trimming took 1 base from V and 2 from J, leaving 14 bases between them. This CDR3 comprises 16 residues. From germline, CDR1 is SGHNT and CDR2 YENEEA. CDR3 bases: TGTGCCAGCAGCTTAGGCGCGCTACTCAAAAACTATGGCTACACCTTC. It is translated as CASSLGALLKNYGYTF. The variable domain in full, completed from reference TRBV11-3 and TRBJ1-2, reads EAGVVQSPRYKIIEKKQPVAFWCNPISGHNTLYWYLQNLGQGPELLIRYENEEAVDDSQLPKDRFSAERLKGVDSTLKIQPAELGDSAVYLCASSLGALLKNYGYTFGSGTRLTVV.

The count of this clone is one. The chain carries TRBV27 and TRBJ2-7; D possibly corresponds to TRBD2 (6 bases). With 4 bases removed from V and 5 bases from J, the gap between germline ends came to 12 bases. Germline-derived CDR1 and CDR2 are MNHEY and SMNVEV (reference sequence). The CDR3 contains 13 residues. CDR3 protein: CASSYGTYNEQYF. CDR3 coding DNA: TGTGCCAGCAGTTATGGGACTTATAACGAGCAGTACTTC.

The J gene is TRBJ2-1, the V gene TRBV6-4; D is perhaps TRBD1 (6 bases). This CDR3 is 15 amino acids long. Trimming took off 4 bases at V and 0 bases at J, with 10 bases between the two ends. Germline loops: CDR1 MRHNA, CDR2 SNTAGT. The CDR3 coding sequence is TGTGCCAGCAGTGCGGACAGTAGCTCCTACAATGAGCAGTTCTTC. This encodes CASSADSSSYNEQFF.

V and J are TRBV5-4 and TRBJ2-3, with 7 bases identical to TRBD2. Losses at the gene ends were 4 bases for V and 0 bases for J; bases not matched to a gene: 8. CDR3 size: 16 residues. The germline V gene has CDR1 SGHNT and CDR2 YYREEE (reference sequence). CDR3 in amino acids: CASSTRLARSTDTQYF. The CDR3 coding sequence is TGTGCCAGCAGCACCCGACTAGCTCGAAGCACAGATACGCAGTATTTT.

The CDR3 loop is CASSQDGGRGEQYF. The CDR3 nucleotides read TGTGCCAGCAGCCAAGACGGGGGTCGGGGCGAGCAGTACTTC. This chain joins TRBV4-2 and TRBJ2-7; the D gene is possibly TRBD2 (6 bases). V dropped 0 bases and J dropped 6 bases, with 12 bases sitting between them. The CDR3 is made up of 14 amino acids. Germline-derived CDR1 and CDR2 are LGHNA and YNFKEQ.

The V gene is TRBV6-5, the J gene TRBJ2-7, with D unclear. V was trimmed by 0 bases and J by 3 bases, leaving 15 bases between them. From germline, CDR1 is MNHEY and CDR2 SVGAGI. The CDR3 is 16 residues long. This CDR3 reads CASSYSYAKAFYEQYF. CDR3 nucleotides: TGTGCCAGCAGTTACTCGTACGCCAAAGCCTTCTACGAGCAGTACTTC.

The chain links TRBV6-6 to TRBJ1-5; 7 bases line up with TRBD1. The CDR3 runs to 15 residues. Germline V gene data show CDR1 as MNHNY and CDR2 as SVGAGI (reference sequence). With 6 bases clipped from V and 5 bases from J, the junction kept 10 bases outside the gene matches. The CDR3 sequence is CASRLGTASDQPQHF. The CDR3 nucleotides are TGTGCCAGCAGACTAGGGACAGCCTCCGATCAGCCCCAGCATTTT.